A selection of T cell receptor beta chains follows, all from one sample in a study of response to subunit inactivated influenza vaccine. From the RT-PCR reads, TCRdb called clonotypes with MiXCR, one entry per CDR3 protein. The sample shows about 650,000 distinct CDR3 sequences, 12% to 15% of them seen only once. This sample comprised PBMCs from blood, obtained roughly 2 weeks before vaccination. The receptor set was obtained from a man aged 50-59 years who received an inactivated influenza vaccine. CDR3s include the opening cysteine and the closing phenylalanine or tryptophan. The D gene is left open where the match is weak. Part of the rows lack a size; the others show once, few, many or a class for expanded clones.

j_gene: TRBJ2-3
v_gene: TRBV27
d_gene: TRBD2
abundance: NA
len: 15
CDR3aa: CASSRALAGTDTQYF
CDR3nt: TGTGCCAGCAGCCGGGCCCTAGCGGGCACAGATACGCAGTATTTT

j_gene: TRBJ2-7
v_gene: TRBV6-2/TRBV6-3
d_gene: TRBD1
abundance: NA
len: 17
CDR3aa: CASSPGTGGRRSYEQYF
CDR3nt: TGTGCCAGCAGTCCCGGGACAGGGGGGAGGAGGTCCTACGAGCAGTACTTC

j_gene: TRBJ2-1
v_gene: TRBV7-7
d_gene: TRBD2
abundance: NA
len: 14
CDR3aa: CASSLFDGGDEQFF
CDR3nt: TGTGCTAGCAGCTTATTTGATGGGGGGGATGAGCAGTTCTTC

j_gene: TRBJ1-5
v_gene: TRBV7-8
d_gene: TRBD1
abundance: many
len: 15
CDR3aa: CASSFERGHNQPQHF
CDR3nt: TGTGCCAGCAGCTTTGAGAGGGGGCACAATCAGCCCCAGCATTTT

j_gene: TRBJ1-6
v_gene: TRBV7-2
d_gene: NA
abundance: NA
len: 16
CDR3aa: CASSSDGGFNNSPLHF
CDR3nt: TGTGCCAGCAGCTCCGATGGCGGATTCAATAATTCACCCCTCCACTTT

j_gene: TRBJ2-3
v_gene: TRBV2
d_gene: NA
abundance: NA
len: 16
CDR3aa: CASTRNTGTKGDTQYF
CDR3nt: TGTGCCAGCACCAGGAACACCGGGACGAAGGGGGATACGCAGTATTTT

j_gene: TRBJ2-1
v_gene: TRBV29-1
d_gene: NA
abundance: many
len: 13
CDR3aa: CSVYEDSYNEQFF
CDR3nt: TGCAGCGTTTACGAAGACTCCTACAATGAGCAGTTCTTC

j_gene: TRBJ1-2
v_gene: TRBV12-3/TRBV12-4
d_gene: TRBD1
abundance: few
len: 13
CDR3aa: CASSRRQGDGYTF
CDR3nt: TGTGCCAGCAGTCGCCGACAGGGCGATGGCTACACCTTC

j_gene: TRBJ2-7
v_gene: TRBV2
d_gene: TRBD1
abundance: NA
len: 14
CDR3aa: CASSDYRGAYEQYF
CDR3nt: TGTGCCAGCAGTGACTACAGGGGGGCCTACGAGCAGTACTTC

j_gene: TRBJ2-7
v_gene: TRBV4-3
d_gene: NA
abundance: NA
len: 15
CDR3aa: CASSQDVGQSYEQYF
CDR3nt: TGCGCCAGCAGCCAAGATGTGGGCCAATCCTACGAGCAGTACTTC

j_gene: TRBJ1-1
v_gene: TRBV2
d_gene: TRBD1
abundance: few
len: 15
CDR3aa: CASRRTGEVNTEAFF
CDR3nt: TGTGCCAGCAGGAGGACAGGGGAGGTGAACACTGAAGCTTTCTTT

j_gene: TRBJ2-4
v_gene: TRBV6-1
d_gene: NA
abundance: once
len: 14
CDR3aa: CATLNSTAKNIQHF
CDR3nt: TGTGCCACCCTGAACTCGACGGCCAAAAACATTCAGCACTTC

j_gene: TRBJ2-1
v_gene: TRBV4-2
d_gene: TRBD1
abundance: few
len: 14
CDR3aa: CASSQDRGRDEQFF
CDR3nt: TGTGCCAGCAGCCAGGACAGGGGGAGAGATGAGCAGTTCTTC

j_gene: TRBJ1-1
v_gene: TRBV5-1
d_gene: TRBD1
abundance: NA
len: 15
CDR3aa: CASSLDVDRVGRAFF
CDR3nt: TGCGCCAGCAGCTTGGATGTCGACAGGGTCGGGAGAGCTTTCTTT

j_gene: TRBJ2-1
v_gene: TRBV12-3/TRBV12-4
d_gene: NA
abundance: few
len: 16
CDR3aa: CASSFPGTGVFNEQFF
CDR3nt: TGTGCCAGCAGTTTCCCCGGGACGGGCGTGTTTAATGAGCAGTTCTTC

j_gene: TRBJ1-1
v_gene: TRBV5-5
d_gene: NA
abundance: NA
len: 12
CDR3aa: CASSSQSTEAFF
CDR3nt: TGTGCCAGCAGCTCCCAGAGCACTGAAGCTTTCTTT

j_gene: TRBJ2-1
v_gene: TRBV30
d_gene: TRBD2
abundance: few
len: 13
CDR3aa: CALERGRDNEQFF
CDR3nt: TGTGCCCTAGAGCGGGGGCGAGACAATGAGCAGTTCTTC

j_gene: TRBJ1-1
v_gene: TRBV5-5
d_gene: NA
abundance: few
len: 13
CDR3aa: CASSSKEYTEAFF
CDR3nt: TGTGCCAGCAGCTCGAAAGAGTACACTGAAGCTTTCTTT

j_gene: TRBJ2-3
v_gene: TRBV14
d_gene: NA
abundance: many
len: 13
CDR3aa: CASSQDYLDTQYF
CDR3nt: TGTGCCAGCAGCCAAGATTACCTAGATACGCAGTATTTT

j_gene: TRBJ2-7
v_gene: TRBV12-3/TRBV12-4
d_gene: NA
abundance: few
len: 15
CDR3aa: CASSLRTGTRNEQYF
CDR3nt: TGTGCCAGCAGTCTCCGGACCGGGACAAGGAACGAGCAGTACTTC

j_gene: TRBJ1-2
v_gene: TRBV2
d_gene: NA
abundance: few
len: 13
CDR3aa: CASREDPNYGYTF
CDR3nt: TGTGCCAGCAGAGAGGATCCTAACTATGGCTACACCTTC

j_gene: TRBJ2-7
v_gene: TRBV5-1
d_gene: TRBD1
abundance: NA
len: 16
CDR3aa: CASREESGGAAYEQYF
CDR3nt: TGCGCCAGCAGGGAAGAATCAGGGGGCGCGGCCTACGAGCAGTACTTC

j_gene: TRBJ2-5
v_gene: TRBV11-2
d_gene: TRBD2
abundance: NA
len: 14
CDR3aa: CAGSPRLAQETQYF
CDR3nt: TGTGCCGGCAGCCCCAGACTAGCACAAGAGACCCAGTACTTC

j_gene: TRBJ2-7
v_gene: TRBV7-6
d_gene: TRBD2
abundance: NA
len: 15
CDR3aa: CASSRTSGDYYEQYF
CDR3nt: TGTGCCAGCAGCCGGACTAGCGGGGACTACTACGAGCAGTACTTC

j_gene: TRBJ1-3
v_gene: TRBV5-1
d_gene: TRBD1
abundance: many
len: 14
CDR3aa: CASSLRGLGNTIYF
CDR3nt: TGCGCCAGCAGCTTGAGGGGGCTGGGAAACACCATATATTTT

j_gene: TRBJ1-4
v_gene: TRBV20-1
d_gene: NA
abundance: NA
len: 19
CDR3aa: CSARIFLWGTGELDEKLFF
CDR3nt: TGCAGTGCTAGGATCTTCCTATGGGGCACGGGGGAACTTGATGAAAAACTGTTTTTT

j_gene: TRBJ1-5
v_gene: TRBV6-2/TRBV6-3
d_gene: NA
abundance: NA
len: 17
CDR3aa: CASSYSGTELSNQPQHF
CDR3nt: TGTGCCAGCAGTTACTCGGGCACAGAGCTAAGCAATCAGCCCCAGCATTTT

j_gene: TRBJ2-3
v_gene: TRBV6-1
d_gene: TRBD1
abundance: few
len: 14
CDR3aa: CASSRTGSPDTQYF
CDR3nt: TGTGCCAGCAGCCGGACAGGGTCCCCAGATACGCAGTATTTT

j_gene: TRBJ2-7
v_gene: TRBV21-1
d_gene: NA
abundance: many
len: 17
CDR3aa: CASIRGEVPNPTYEQYF
CDR3nt: TGTGCCAGCATTCGTGGGGAAGTACCAAACCCAACCTACGAGCAGTACTTC

j_gene: TRBJ1-5
v_gene: TRBV7-9
d_gene: NA
abundance: many
len: 15
CDR3aa: CASGGEGVGDQPQHF
CDR3nt: TGTGCCAGTGGAGGAGAGGGTGTTGGGGATCAGCCCCAGCATTTT

j_gene: TRBJ1-6
v_gene: TRBV7-2
d_gene: NA
abundance: few
len: 15
CDR3aa: CASMSVGQTNSPLHF
CDR3nt: TGTGCCAGCATGTCTGTAGGACAGACAAATTCACCCCTCCACTTT

j_gene: TRBJ2-6
v_gene: TRBV12-3/TRBV12-4
d_gene: NA
abundance: NA
len: 17
CDR3aa: CASSPHQGQAGANVLTF
CDR3nt: TGTGCCAGCAGCCCCCATCAGGGACAAGCTGGGGCCAACGTCCTGACTTTC

j_gene: TRBJ1-3
v_gene: TRBV28
d_gene: TRBD1
abundance: few
len: 14
CDR3aa: CASSFPQGGNTIYF
CDR3nt: TGTGCCAGCAGTTTTCCCCAGGGGGGGAACACCATATATTTT

j_gene: TRBJ1-1
v_gene: TRBV29-1
d_gene: NA
abundance: few
len: 12
CDR3aa: CSVAQRNTEAFF
CDR3nt: TGCAGCGTTGCACAGAGGAACACTGAAGCTTTCTTT

j_gene: TRBJ2-3
v_gene: TRBV7-9
d_gene: NA
abundance: few
len: 13
CDR3aa: CASSQVGSDTQYF
CDR3nt: TGTGCCAGCAGCCAGGTAGGGTCAGATACGCAGTATTTT

j_gene: TRBJ2-7
v_gene: TRBV20-1
d_gene: NA
abundance: few
len: 14
CDR3aa: CSATPGRRTYEQYF
CDR3nt: TGCAGTGCTACTCCGGGACGTAGAACCTACGAGCAGTACTTC

j_gene: TRBJ1-5
v_gene: TRBV6-2/TRBV6-3
d_gene: NA
abundance: few
len: 16
CDR3aa: CASKTFGQGLNQPQHF
CDR3nt: TGTGCCAGCAAGACCTTCGGGCAGGGCCTAAATCAGCCCCAGCATTTT

j_gene: TRBJ1-1
v_gene: TRBV30
d_gene: NA
abundance: NA
len: 12
CDR3aa: CACSGMNTEAFF
CDR3nt: TGTGCCTGTTCAGGGATGAACACTGAAGCTTTCTTT

j_gene: TRBJ1-2
v_gene: TRBV30
d_gene: NA
abundance: many
len: 15
CDR3aa: CAWSEPQQGNYGYTF
CDR3nt: TGTGCCTGGAGTGAGCCACAACAGGGTAACTATGGCTACACCTTC

j_gene: TRBJ2-5
v_gene: TRBV15
d_gene: NA
abundance: few
len: 15
CDR3aa: CATSRDLSLGETQYF
CDR3nt: TGTGCCACCAGCAGAGATCTCAGTCTAGGAGAGACCCAGTACTTC

j_gene: TRBJ2-2
v_gene: TRBV11-2
d_gene: NA
abundance: NA
len: 13
CDR3aa: CASSLGEAGELFF
CDR3nt: TGTGCCAGCAGCTTAGGGGAAGCCGGGGAGCTGTTTTTT

j_gene: TRBJ2-7
v_gene: TRBV29-1
d_gene: NA
abundance: few
len: 14
CDR3aa: CSVKGGRGLYEQYF
CDR3nt: TGCAGCGTTAAAGGGGGGAGGGGGCTCTACGAGCAGTACTTC

j_gene: TRBJ1-2
v_gene: TRBV5-1
d_gene: TRBD1
abundance: many
len: 16
CDR3aa: CASSLGDRGGSYGYTF
CDR3nt: TGCGCCAGCAGCTTGGGGGACAGGGGAGGAAGCTATGGCTACACCTTC

j_gene: TRBJ2-2
v_gene: TRBV21-1
d_gene: NA
abundance: few
len: 19
CDR3aa: CASTIPVGGKGSNTGELFF
CDR3nt: TGTGCCAGCACCATACCTGTCGGGGGTAAGGGTTCGAACACCGGGGAGCTGTTTTTT

j_gene: TRBJ2-7
v_gene: TRBV28
d_gene: NA
abundance: NA
len: 15
CDR3aa: CASSFPRQGRYEQYF
CDR3nt: TGTGCCAGCAGTTTCCCCCGCCAGGGTAGATACGAGCAGTACTTC

j_gene: TRBJ2-3
v_gene: TRBV7-9
d_gene: TRBD2
abundance: NA
len: 16
CDR3aa: CASSSRLAGGGDTQYF
CDR3nt: TGTGCCAGCAGCTCAAGACTAGCGGGAGGTGGAGATACGCAGTATTTT

j_gene: TRBJ2-7
v_gene: TRBV21-1
d_gene: NA
abundance: NA
len: 14
CDR3aa: CASSNLKQVYEQYF
CDR3nt: TGTGCCAGCAGCAACCTGAAACAGGTCTACGAGCAGTACTTC